The rows below give T cell receptor beta chains drawn from one sample of a study of blood T cells in healthy people across ages. From the 5' RACE reads, TCRdb called clonotypes with MiXCR, one entry per CDR3 protein. The profile shows 1.5 million to 2 million distinct CDR3 sequences, about 35% of them singletons. Input material: blood. The receptors come from a woman aged 30 to 39 in good health. The CDR3 runs from the conserved cysteine through the conserved F or W. A D gene is named only where the DNA matches it firmly. Not all rows give a size; the values are once, few, many and, for expanded clones, a class.

d_call: TRBD2
clone_size: few
v_call: TRBV6-2/TRBV6-3
j_call: TRBJ2-1
cdr3_nt: TGTGCCAGCAGTTACGGGGGGGGAGGTTACAATGAGCAGTTCTTC
cdr3_aa: CASSYGGGGYNEQFF

d_call: -
clone_size: few
v_call: TRBV27
j_call: TRBJ2-7
cdr3_nt: TGTGCCAGCTCCACTGGGGAACCACCTGCCGAGCAGTACTTC
cdr3_aa: CASSTGEPPAEQYF

d_call: TRBD2
clone_size: -
v_call: TRBV15
j_call: TRBJ2-6
cdr3_nt: TGTGCCACCAGCAGAGATGGGAGCGGGGCTGGGGCCAACGTCCTGACTTTC
cdr3_aa: CATSRDGSGAGANVLTF

d_call: -
clone_size: -
v_call: TRBV6-2/TRBV6-3
j_call: TRBJ2-7
cdr3_nt: TGTGCCAGCAGTGGCCCGGGCCTAACGGCGGTCGAGCAGTACTTC
cdr3_aa: CASSGPGLTAVEQYF

d_call: -
clone_size: few
v_call: TRBV5-6
j_call: TRBJ2-4
cdr3_nt: TGTGCCAGCAGCTTGGCGGCAAGTGGTATAAACATTCAGTACTTC
cdr3_aa: CASSLAASGINIQYF

d_call: -
clone_size: few
v_call: TRBV5-1
j_call: TRBJ1-3
cdr3_nt: TGCGCCAGCAGCTCCGTGCCATTTGAGGGTGGAAACACCATATATTTT
cdr3_aa: CASSSVPFEGGNTIYF

d_call: -
clone_size: -
v_call: TRBV24-1
j_call: TRBJ1-5
cdr3_nt: TGTGCCACCAGATCTTATCAGCCCCAGCATTTT
cdr3_aa: CATRSYQPQHF

d_call: TRBD2
clone_size: -
v_call: TRBV20-1
j_call: TRBJ2-5
cdr3_nt: TGCAGTGCTAGAGTTCCGGGACTAGCGCTAGAGACCCAGTACTTC
cdr3_aa: CSARVPGLALETQYF

d_call: -
clone_size: -
v_call: TRBV18
j_call: TRBJ1-6
cdr3_nt: TGTGCCAGCTCACTTAACTTGGGTTCACCCCTCCACTTT
cdr3_aa: CASSLNLGSPLHF

d_call: -
clone_size: many
v_call: TRBV29-1
j_call: TRBJ2-1
cdr3_nt: TGCAGCGTTGGGGAGTCGCCTGAGCAGTTCTTC
cdr3_aa: CSVGESPEQFF

d_call: TRBD1
clone_size: -
v_call: TRBV10-3
j_call: TRBJ2-7
cdr3_nt: TGTGCCATCAGGGGGGACAGCTCCTACGAGCAGTACTTC
cdr3_aa: CAIRGDSSYEQYF

d_call: -
clone_size: -
v_call: TRBV2
j_call: TRBJ2-1
cdr3_nt: TGTGCCGGCAGGGTGCATGCTGAGCAGTTCTTC
cdr3_aa: CAGRVHAEQFF

d_call: -
clone_size: few
v_call: TRBV30
j_call: TRBJ1-1
cdr3_nt: TGTGCCTGGAGTAAGGCGACACCAAACACTGAAGCTTTCTTT
cdr3_aa: CAWSKATPNTEAFF

d_call: TRBD1
clone_size: few
v_call: TRBV11-2
j_call: TRBJ2-2
cdr3_nt: TGTGCCAGCAGCCAACCAGGGGGCGGTTACACCGGGGAGCTGTTTTTT
cdr3_aa: CASSQPGGGYTGELFF

d_call: TRBD2
clone_size: -
v_call: TRBV7-3
j_call: TRBJ2-3
cdr3_nt: TGTGCCAGCAGCTTTTCTCGGACTAGCGGAATAGATACGCAGTATTTT
cdr3_aa: CASSFSRTSGIDTQYF

d_call: -
clone_size: many
v_call: TRBV4-1
j_call: TRBJ2-3
cdr3_nt: TGCGCCAGCAGCCAAGATGTCCTCACAGATACGCAGTATTTT
cdr3_aa: CASSQDVLTDTQYF

d_call: TRBD1
clone_size: once
v_call: TRBV7-3
j_call: TRBJ1-2
cdr3_nt: TGTGCCAGCAGCTTAACCGGGACAGGGGGCGGGGGCTACACCTTC
cdr3_aa: CASSLTGTGGGGYTF

d_call: -
clone_size: few
v_call: TRBV24-1
j_call: TRBJ2-1
cdr3_nt: TGTGCCACCAGTGCCTGGGGGCCCCTCAATGAGCAGTTCTTC
cdr3_aa: CATSAWGPLNEQFF

d_call: TRBD1
clone_size: many
v_call: TRBV27
j_call: TRBJ2-1
cdr3_nt: TGTGCCAGCAGTCCCGTAGGGACAGGGAACAATGAGCAGTTCTTC
cdr3_aa: CASSPVGTGNNEQFF

d_call: -
clone_size: few
v_call: TRBV4-2
j_call: TRBJ1-6
cdr3_nt: TGTGCCAGCAGCCAAGATTTACGGGGGATGGGGTCACCCCTCCACTTT
cdr3_aa: CASSQDLRGMGSPLHF

d_call: -
clone_size: few
v_call: TRBV12-3/TRBV12-4
j_call: TRBJ2-5
cdr3_nt: TGTGCCAGCAGTTTAAATTTAGTCGGAGAGACCCAGTACTTC
cdr3_aa: CASSLNLVGETQYF

d_call: TRBD1
clone_size: few
v_call: TRBV29-1
j_call: TRBJ2-5
cdr3_nt: TGCAGCGTTGTTCCCGCAGGGGGCACCCAAGGGACCCAGTACTTC
cdr3_aa: CSVVPAGGTQGTQYF

d_call: -
clone_size: -
v_call: TRBV5-1
j_call: TRBJ2-3
cdr3_nt: TGCGCCAGCTCCTCGAGGAGCGCCACAGATACGCAGTATTTT
cdr3_aa: CASSSRSATDTQYF

d_call: -
clone_size: -
v_call: TRBV7-7
j_call: TRBJ2-5
cdr3_nt: TGTGCCAACCGGGGGAACCAAGAGACCCAGTACTTC
cdr3_aa: CANRGNQETQYF

d_call: -
clone_size: many
v_call: TRBV10-3
j_call: TRBJ2-7
cdr3_nt: TGTGCCATCAGTCGGGAGAGGTACGAGCAGTACTTC
cdr3_aa: CAISRERYEQYF

d_call: TRBD1
clone_size: once
v_call: TRBV18
j_call: TRBJ2-1
cdr3_nt: TGTGCCAGCTCACCCGAACCGGGACAGGGGCCAAAGGGGACTAATGAGCAGTTCTTC
cdr3_aa: CASSPEPGQGPKGTNEQFF

d_call: -
clone_size: -
v_call: TRBV14
j_call: TRBJ2-7
cdr3_nt: TGTGCCAGCAGCCAAGGGGGTAGCAGGACTTACGAGCAGTACTTC
cdr3_aa: CASSQGGSRTYEQYF

d_call: -
clone_size: many
v_call: TRBV20-1
j_call: TRBJ2-7
cdr3_nt: TGCAGTGCTAGAGTTCCGGGGAGGATGGCCTACGAGCAGTACTTC
cdr3_aa: CSARVPGRMAYEQYF

d_call: TRBD1
clone_size: -
v_call: TRBV27
j_call: TRBJ2-1
cdr3_nt: TGTGCCAGCAGCCCTATTCTGGGGACAGGGGGTGATGAGCAGTTCTTC
cdr3_aa: CASSPILGTGGDEQFF

d_call: TRBD1
clone_size: few
v_call: TRBV27
j_call: TRBJ2-1
cdr3_nt: TGTGCCAGCAGACGGACCGGGACAGGGGGCTACAATGAGCAGTTCTTC
cdr3_aa: CASRRTGTGGYNEQFF

d_call: -
clone_size: few
v_call: TRBV29-1
j_call: TRBJ2-1
cdr3_nt: TGCAGCGTTGACGGTCCGGGACGGACTTACAATGAGCAGTTCTTC
cdr3_aa: CSVDGPGRTYNEQFF

d_call: -
clone_size: many
v_call: TRBV5-1
j_call: TRBJ2-5
cdr3_nt: TGCGCCAGCAGCCGTGACTTTAGGGAGACCCAGTACTTC
cdr3_aa: CASSRDFRETQYF

d_call: TRBD2
clone_size: -
v_call: TRBV20-1
j_call: TRBJ2-4
cdr3_nt: TGCAGTGCTAGAGGTCGGGGGGTTGGAGAGCAGTACTTC
cdr3_aa: CSARGRGVGEQYF

d_call: TRBD1
clone_size: -
v_call: TRBV20-1
j_call: TRBJ1-4
cdr3_nt: TGCAGTGCCCCGGGACAGGGGAATGGAAAACTGTTTTTT
cdr3_aa: CSAPGQGNGKLFF

d_call: -
clone_size: many
v_call: TRBV14
j_call: TRBJ2-1
cdr3_nt: TGTGCCAGCAGCCAGGTTCGGGGTTATAATGAGCAGTTCTTC
cdr3_aa: CASSQVRGYNEQFF

d_call: -
clone_size: -
v_call: TRBV21-1
j_call: TRBJ2-1
cdr3_nt: TGTGCCAGCAGCAAAGTATTAACAACCGTGGGGACAGGGTTTTACAATGAGCAGTTCTTC
cdr3_aa: CASSKVLTTVGTGFYNEQFF

d_call: -
clone_size: -
v_call: TRBV27
j_call: TRBJ2-1
cdr3_nt: TGTGCCAGCAGTTACCTAGACCGGGGGCTCAATGAGCAGTTCTTC
cdr3_aa: CASSYLDRGLNEQFF

d_call: TRBD1
clone_size: few
v_call: TRBV12-3/TRBV12-4
j_call: TRBJ1-5
cdr3_nt: TGTGCCAGCAGTGCGGACAGGGTGCAGCCCCAGCATTTT
cdr3_aa: CASSADRVQPQHF

d_call: -
clone_size: many
v_call: TRBV20-1
j_call: TRBJ2-1
cdr3_nt: TGCAGCGCCCTAGGGAGCTACAATGAGCAGTTCTTC
cdr3_aa: CSALGSYNEQFF

d_call: TRBD2
clone_size: few
v_call: TRBV4-1
j_call: TRBJ2-1
cdr3_nt: TGCGCCAGCAGCCGACTAGCGGGGGTGCAGTTCTTC
cdr3_aa: CASSRLAGVQFF

d_call: -
clone_size: few
v_call: TRBV27
j_call: TRBJ1-2
cdr3_nt: TGTGCCAGCAGTGGACGGAAAAACTATGGCTACACCTTC
cdr3_aa: CASSGRKNYGYTF

d_call: -
clone_size: -
v_call: TRBV5-5
j_call: TRBJ1-5
cdr3_nt: TGTGCCAGCAGCTTGGAGGCAGGGGTCCCTTATAGCAATCAGCCCCAGCATTTT
cdr3_aa: CASSLEAGVPYSNQPQHF

d_call: TRBD1
clone_size: -
v_call: TRBV9
j_call: TRBJ2-2
cdr3_nt: TGTGCCAGCAGCGAAGGGACAGGCTACACCGGGGAGCTGTTTTTT
cdr3_aa: CASSEGTGYTGELFF

d_call: -
clone_size: few
v_call: TRBV14
j_call: TRBJ2-5
cdr3_nt: TGTGCCAGCAGCCAAGATCTCAACAGGGAATCTCCGGTTGAGACCCAGTACTTC
cdr3_aa: CASSQDLNRESPVETQYF

d_call: -
clone_size: -
v_call: TRBV6-1
j_call: TRBJ1-1
cdr3_nt: TGTGCCAGCAGGGAAATCCGGGGAAACACTGAAGCTTTCTTT
cdr3_aa: CASREIRGNTEAFF

d_call: -
clone_size: -
v_call: TRBV9
j_call: TRBJ2-5
cdr3_nt: TGTGCCAGTGGTGCAGGGGGGCTAACCTTGGAGACCCAGTACTTC
cdr3_aa: CASGAGGLTLETQYF

d_call: -
clone_size: -
v_call: TRBV21-1
j_call: TRBJ1-2
cdr3_nt: TGTGCCAGCAGCAAATGGGATGACTATGGCTACACCTTC
cdr3_aa: CASSKWDDYGYTF

d_call: -
clone_size: few
v_call: TRBV4-1
j_call: TRBJ1-6
cdr3_nt: TGCGCCAACAGCCAAGATCTTGGGGGGGCGCGGACACCCCTCCACTTT
cdr3_aa: CANSQDLGGARTPLHF